This T cell receptor (beta chain) emerged from a study of blood T cell repertoires in COVID-19. This table comes from immunoSEQ multiplex PCR, and its TCRdb copy is limited to in-frame clones, with some not included. The table records roughly 260,000 clones, approximately 92% of them present only once. The CDR3 has 14 amino acids. Losses at the gene ends were 5 bases for V and 2 bases for J; bases not matched to a gene: 3. Germline loops: CDR1 LNHDA, CDR2 SQIVND (reference sequence). This clone was seen a single time. Material: peripheral blood. J is TRBJ2-7 and V is TRBV19; 10 nucleotides agree with TRBD2. The TCR sequence derives from a person under 35 with COVID-19, enrolled during active disease. The CDR3 nucleotides are TGTGCCAGTAGTGCTAGCGGGGGTCCCTACGAGCAGTACTTC. This sequence encodes CASSASGGPYEQYF. Looking up the rest from reference TRBV19 and TRBJ2-7 gives the full variable domain: DGGITQSPKYLFRKEGQNVTLSCEQNLNHDAMYWYRQDPGQGLRLIYYSQIVNDFQKGDIAEGYSVSREKKESFPLTVTSAQKNPTAFYLCASSASGGPYEQYFGPGTRLTVT.